The T cell receptor beta chain described here comes from a study of long-term antiretroviral therapy in people with HIV. An immunoSEQ assay, version v3.0, was performed at survey level. Using immunoSEQ multiplex PCR, the repertoire was profiled, and TCRdb retains in-frame clones only, with some absent. The sample consists of 40,000 to 50,000 clones, 85% to 95% of them appearing once. Trimming left V 0 bases short and J 4 bases short, with 8 bases between. This CDR3 contains 14 residues. In germline, CDR1 is SGHRS, CDR2 YFSETQ. V gene TRBV5-1 combines with J gene TRBJ2-1; D is unclear. This sample comprised unsorted PBMCs, obtained approximately 9.5 years after starting antiretroviral therapy. This TCR was recovered from a man aged 30 to 39 with HIV. The CDR3 DNA reads TGCGCCAGCAGCTTGGAGGGATATTACAATGAGCAGTTCTTC. Its protein product is CASSLEGYYNEQFF.